The present entry profiles one T cell receptor beta chain with its context. Trimming took 4 bases from V and 8 from J, leaving 20 bases between them. Germline V gives CDR1 MNHEY, CDR2 SMNVEV (reference sequence). CDR3 length: 15 amino acids. Recruits, aged about 18 to 100 years, lived in 20 to 30 US areas. The data originate from a study of blood T cell repertoires in COVID-19. Study overall: Italy, Spain and the United States were the sources of the convalescent and acute COVID-19 samples.

Methods used by the authors: Estimates of nucleated cell counts were drawn from the amplification of reference gene primers. Data came from immunoSEQ multiplex PCR; TCRdb stores just in-frame clones and leaves some out. V and J calls and clone size follow that table, whereas D and trimming were derived from the DNA. In the table there are a few hundred thousand clones, 90% to 95% of which are singletons. Specimen: PBMCs or T cells enriched from blood (not recorded which). The TCR comes from a woman aged 40 to 49 who had been exposed to COVID-19. This chain joins TRBV27 and TRBJ1-2; possible D gene TRBD1, 6 bases. In DNA form, the CDR3 reads TGTGCCAGCAGTTCCCAACAGGGACCTCTAGGCGGCTACACCTTC. Protein sequence: CASSSQQGPLGGYTF.